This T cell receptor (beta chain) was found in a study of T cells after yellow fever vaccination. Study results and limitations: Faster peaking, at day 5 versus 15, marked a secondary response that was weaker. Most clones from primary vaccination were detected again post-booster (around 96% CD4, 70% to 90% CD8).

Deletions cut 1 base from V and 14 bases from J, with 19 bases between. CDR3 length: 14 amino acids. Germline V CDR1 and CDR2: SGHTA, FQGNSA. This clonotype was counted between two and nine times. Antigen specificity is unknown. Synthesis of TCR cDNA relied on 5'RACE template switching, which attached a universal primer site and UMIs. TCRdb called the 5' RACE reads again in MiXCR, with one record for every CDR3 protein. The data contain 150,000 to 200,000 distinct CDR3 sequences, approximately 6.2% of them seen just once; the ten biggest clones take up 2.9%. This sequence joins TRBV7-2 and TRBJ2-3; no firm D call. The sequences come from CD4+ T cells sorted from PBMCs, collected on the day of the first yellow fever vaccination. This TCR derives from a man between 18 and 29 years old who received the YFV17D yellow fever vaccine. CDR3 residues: CASSLEIQSPSRYF. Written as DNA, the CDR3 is TGTGCCAGCAGCTTAGAAATTCAGTCCCCAAGTCGGTATTTT. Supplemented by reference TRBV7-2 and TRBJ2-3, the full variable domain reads GAGVSQSPSNKVTEKGKDVELRCDPISGHTALYWYRQSLGQGLEFLIYFQGNSAPDKSGLPSDRFSAERTGGSVSTLTIQRTQQEDSAVYLCASSLEIQSPSRYFGPGTRLTVL.